The present T cell receptor (beta chain) was sequenced within a study of blood T cell repertoires in COVID-19. Study-level information: PBMCs, B-cell-depleted T cells, or T cells were the source of the cDNA or gDNA that made up the material.

Germline-derived CDR1 and CDR2 are LNHNV and YYDKDF (reference sequence). V lost 0 bases to trimming and J lost 5 bases, with 13 bases between them. This CDR3 is 15 amino acids long. Authors' data handling: The assay estimated nucleated cells by amplifying reference gene primers. Assay used: immunoSEQ multiplex PCR; TCRdb lists only in-frame clones, some missing. The V and J calls and clone size were taken over from that table, and D and trimming were inferred from the DNA. The table has fewer than 250,000 clones, approximately 84% seen once. The sequence was collected from a middle-aged man with acute or convalescent COVID-19. Sequences were obtained from peripheral blood. The chain employs TRBV15 and TRBJ1-2; D is perhaps TRBD1 (6 bases). Here the CDR3 DNA reads TGTGCCACCAGCAGAGATAGGCAGGGGATATATGGCTACACCTTC. Its protein is CATSRDRQGIYGYTF.